These T cell receptor beta chains were read from a single sample in a study of beta chain features in type 1 diabetes. Repertoires were generated with immunoSEQ multiplex PCR, while TCRdb's copy carries only in-frame clones and drops some. The repertoire holds under 400,000 clones, about 12% seen once, with approximately 0.015% in the top ten. The sample comprised naive CD4+ T cells from blood. The source of these receptors is a man in his late teens or twenties in good health. Both conserved end residues are part of each CDR3. A D gene is named only where the DNA matches it firmly. The size field is filled for only some rows; it gives once, few, many or a size class.

TRBJ1-5	NA	TRBV13	TRBD1	CATSTGGGDQPQHF	TGTGCCACTTCGACAGGGGGGGGCGATCAGCCCCAGCATTTT
TRBJ2-3	few	TRBV7-2	TRBD2	CASSPTLAGGRDTQYF	TGTGCCAGCAGCCCAACACTAGCGGGAGGTCGGGATACGCAGTATTTT
TRBJ2-6	few	TRBV13	NA	CASSLSGYGANVLTF	TGTGCCAGCAGCTTATCAGGGTATGGGGCCAACGTCCTGACTTTC
TRBJ2-7	NA	TRBV7-2	NA	CASSGGRWYEQYF	TGTGCCAGCAGCGGGGGCCGGTGGTACGAGCAGTACTTC
TRBJ2-2	few	TRBV28	NA	CASSRSGKTGELFF	TGTGCCAGCAGTCGGTCAGGGAAAACCGGGGAGCTGTTTTTT
TRBJ1-1	few	TRBV7-2	TRBD1	CASSPDRGNTEAFF	TGTGCCAGCAGCCCAGACAGGGGGAACACTGAAGCTTTCTTT
TRBJ2-3	NA	TRBV18	TRBD2	CASSPSSGINTDTQYF	TGTGCCAGCTCACCATCTAGCGGGATAAACACAGATACGCAGTATTTT
TRBJ1-4	NA	TRBV27	NA	CASSLGWRRTNEKLFF	TGTGCCAGCAGTTTAGGCTGGAGGCGGACTAATGAAAAACTGTTTTTT
TRBJ1-2	many	TRBV5-4	NA	CASSLKGGGYTF	TGTGCCAGCAGCTTGAAGGGAGGCGGCTACACCTTC
TRBJ1-4	NA	TRBV30	NA	CAWSVMRVGEKLFF	TGTGCCTGGAGTGTCATGAGGGTAGGGGAAAAACTGTTTTTT
TRBJ2-5	NA	TRBV2	TRBD1	CASSNGQVWETQYF	TGTGCCAGCAGTAACGGACAGGTCTGGGAGACCCAGTACTTC
TRBJ2-4	few	TRBV6-5	NA	CASSTYSDIQYF	TGTGCCAGCAGTACTTATAGCGACATTCAGTACTTC
TRBJ2-5	few	TRBV7-2	TRBD2	CASSLWSLADQETQYF	TGTGCCAGCAGCTTATGGTCCCTAGCGGACCAAGAGACCCAGTACTTC
TRBJ2-3	NA	TRBV29-1	NA	CSVLFEDWTDTQYF	TGCAGCGTTTTGTTCGAGGATTGGACAGATACGCAGTATTTT
TRBJ2-7	NA	TRBV15	NA	CATSRGPPGSSYEQYF	TGTGCCACCAGCAGAGGCCCTCCCGGGAGCTCCTACGAGCAGTACTTC
TRBJ2-5	few	TRBV5-1	TRBD2	CASSSRGLAGATGETQYF	TGCGCCAGCAGCTCGCGAGGACTAGCGGGGGCCACGGGGGAGACCCAGTACTTC
TRBJ2-3	NA	TRBV5-4	NA	CASRGYADTQYF	TGTGCCAGCCGAGGTTACGCAGATACGCAGTATTTT
TRBJ2-3	NA	TRBV7-9	NA	CASSSGSNSYRTDTQYF	TGTGCCAGCAGCTCTGGTTCGAATTCCTATCGCACAGATACGCAGTATTTT
TRBJ1-1	few	TRBV7-8	NA	CASSFSRGWNTEAFF	TGTGCCAGCAGCTTTAGTCGGGGTTGGAACACTGAAGCTTTCTTT
TRBJ2-1	few	TRBV11-2	NA	CASRPRGVAESYNEQFF	TGTGCCAGCAGACCCAGGGGGGTAGCGGAAAGCTACAATGAGCAGTTCTTC
TRBJ2-7	NA	TRBV7-3	NA	CASSEGGGLYEQYF	TGTGCCAGCAGCGAGGGTGGTGGCTTGTACGAGCAGTACTTC
TRBJ2-1	NA	TRBV7-2	NA	CASSLDRSSYNEQFF	TGTGCCAGCAGCTTAGACAGGAGCTCCTACAATGAGCAGTTCTTC
TRBJ2-5	few	TRBV18	NA	CASSRGLQETQYF	TGTGCCAGCTCCCGCGGGTTACAAGAGACCCAGTACTTC
TRBJ2-4	few	TRBV7-3	NA	CASSPGRDIQYF	TGTGCCAGCAGCCCCGGTCGGGACATTCAGTACTTC
TRBJ2-3	NA	TRBV4-3	TRBD2	CASSQDNAGLAPDTQYF	TGCGCCAGCAGCCAAGATAATGCAGGACTAGCGCCAGATACGCAGTATTTT
TRBJ2-7	few	TRBV5-1	NA	CASSLVGSYEQYF	TGCGCCAGCAGCTTAGTTGGGAGCTACGAGCAGTACTTC
TRBJ1-5	NA	TRBV19	NA	CASTDKVGYSQPQHF	TGTGCCAGTACTGATAAGGTGGGCTACTCTCAGCCCCAGCATTTT
TRBJ2-5	few	TRBV11-1	TRBD2	CASSLARASGGKQETQYF	TGTGCCAGCAGCTTAGCGCGGGCTAGCGGGGGGAAACAAGAGACCCAGTACTTC
TRBJ2-1	NA	TRBV7-2	TRBD2	CASSLIGTSANEQFF	TGTGCCAGCAGCTTAATTGGGACTAGCGCCAATGAGCAGTTCTTC
TRBJ2-1	few	TRBV6-4	TRBD2	CASSGGTSGYNEQFF	TGTGCCAGCAGTGGAGGGACTAGCGGGTACAATGAGCAGTTCTTC
TRBJ1-2	few	TRBV4-3	NA	CASSQAPRGNYGYTF	TGCGCCAGCAGCCAAGCGCCCAGGGGAAACTATGGCTACACCTTC
TRBJ1-1	NA	TRBV7-9	NA	CASSLSAMNTEAFF	TGTGCCAGCAGCTTGAGTGCTATGAACACTGAAGCTTTCTTT
TRBJ2-1	NA	TRBV9	TRBD2	CASSPPGLAGGREQFF	TGTGCCAGCAGCCCCCCGGGACTAGCGGGGGGTAGGGAGCAGTTCTTC
TRBJ1-1	NA	TRBV29-1	TRBD1	CSATGGQENTEAFF	TGCAGCGCGACAGGGGGCCAGGAGAACACTGAAGCTTTCTTT
TRBJ1-2	few	TRBV30	NA	CAWSVKGIGYTF	TGTGCCTGGAGTGTAAAGGGGATAGGCTACACCTTC
TRBJ1-1	NA	TRBV19	TRBD1	CASSSRGDRVNTEAFF	TGTGCCAGTAGTAGCCGCGGGGACAGGGTGAACACTGAAGCTTTCTTT
TRBJ1-1	few	TRBV29-1	TRBD1	CSVSGQRDTEAFF	TGCAGCGTGTCGGGACAGAGGGACACTGAAGCTTTCTTT
TRBJ1-2	NA	TRBV28	TRBD1	CASRTTGDYGYTF	TGTGCCAGCAGAACCACAGGGGACTATGGCTACACCTTC
TRBJ1-3	few	TRBV15	NA	CATSRGWDNSGNTIYF	TGTGCCACCAGCAGGGGATGGGACAACTCTGGAAACACCATATATTTT
TRBJ2-3	NA	TRBV4-3	TRBD2	CASSRGLATDTQYF	TGCGCCAGCAGCCGAGGACTAGCGACAGATACGCAGTATTTT
TRBJ1-2	few	TRBV5-1	NA	CASSTLPGDYGYTF	TGCGCCAGCAGCACGCTACCGGGGGACTATGGCTACACCTTC
TRBJ1-2	NA	TRBV28	TRBD1	CATDVGQGRGYTF	TGTGCCACCGACGTCGGACAGGGTCGTGGCTACACCTTC
TRBJ2-1	few	TRBV5-1	NA	CASSSRRAPSYNEQFF	TGCGCCAGCAGCTCCCGGAGGGCCCCCTCCTACAATGAGCAGTTCTTC
TRBJ2-5	few	TRBV28	TRBD1	CASSEGTGGEQYF	TGTGCCAGCAGTGAAGGGACAGGGGGGGAGCAGTACTTC
TRBJ2-3	few	TRBV29-1	TRBD2	CSVPRAGGTDTQYF	TGCAGCGTCCCAAGAGCGGGGGGCACAGATACGCAGTATTTT
TRBJ1-4	few	TRBV19	TRBD1	CASSPGQRLEKLFF	TGTGCCAGTAGCCCGGGACAGCGTCTGGAAAAACTGTTTTTT
TRBJ2-7	few	TRBV5-1	NA	CASSIREPARGEQYF	TGCGCCAGCAGCATCCGGGAGCCGGCAAGGGGTGAGCAGTACTTC
TRBJ1-4	NA	TRBV5-6	NA	CASSLAGSDEKLFF	TGTGCCAGCAGCTTGGCCGGGTCTGATGAAAAACTGTTTTTT
TRBJ2-2	few	TRBV9	NA	CASSVQVYGELFF	TGTGCCAGCAGCGTCCAAGTCTACGGGGAGCTGTTTTTT
TRBJ2-7	NA	TRBV30	NA	CAWSVPGSYEQYF	TGTGCCTGGAGTGTACCCGGGTCCTACGAGCAGTACTTC
TRBJ2-7	few	TRBV2	TRBD1	CASSKGTVLSYEQYF	TGTGCCAGCAGTAAGGGGACAGTCTTGTCATACGAGCAGTACTTC
TRBJ2-3	NA	TRBV7-2	TRBD2	CASSLMFGSGGPSDTQYF	TGTGCCAGCAGCTTAATGTTCGGGAGCGGGGGGCCGTCGGATACGCAGTATTTT
TRBJ2-3	few	TRBV28	TRBD1	CASSSGQGVDTQYF	TGTGCCAGCAGTTCTGGACAGGGGGTAGATACGCAGTATTTT